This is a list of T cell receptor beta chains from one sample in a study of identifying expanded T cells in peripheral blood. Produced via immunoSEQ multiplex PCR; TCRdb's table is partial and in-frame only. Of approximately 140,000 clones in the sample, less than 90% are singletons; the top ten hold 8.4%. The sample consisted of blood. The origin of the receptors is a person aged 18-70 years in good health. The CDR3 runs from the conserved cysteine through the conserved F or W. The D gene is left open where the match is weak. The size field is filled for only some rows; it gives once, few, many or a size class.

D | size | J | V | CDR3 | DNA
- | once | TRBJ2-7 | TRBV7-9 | CASSLAPGNYEQYF | TGTGCCAGCAGCTTAGCTCCGGGAAACTACGAGCAGTACTTC
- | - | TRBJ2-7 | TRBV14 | CASSQDRAAYEQYF | TGTGCCAGCAGCCAAGATAGGGCAGCCTACGAGCAGTACTTC
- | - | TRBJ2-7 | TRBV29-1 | CSVEDLTEQYF | TGCAGCGTTGAAGATCTGACCGAGCAGTACTTC
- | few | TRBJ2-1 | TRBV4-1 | CASKKTFREVGYNEQFF | TGCGCCAGCAAAAAAACCTTCAGGGAGGTTGGATATAATGAGCAGTTCTTC
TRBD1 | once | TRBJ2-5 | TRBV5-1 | CASSPGQDQETQYF | TGCGCCAGCAGCCCCGGACAGGACCAAGAGACCCAGTACTTC
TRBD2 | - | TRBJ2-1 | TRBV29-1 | CSVDMLAGHNEQFF | TGCAGCGTTGACATGCTAGCGGGTCATAATGAGCAGTTCTTC
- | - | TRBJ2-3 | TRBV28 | CASSFTFGRRGADTQYF | TGTGCCAGCAGTTTTACGTTTGGCAGACGAGGGGCAGATACGCAGTATTTT
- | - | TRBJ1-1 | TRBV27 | CASSLSGVPEAFF | TGTGCCAGCAGTTTATCGGGGGTTCCTGAAGCTTTCTTT
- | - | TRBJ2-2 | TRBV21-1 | CASSKKRQSLNTGELFF | TGTGCCAGCAGCAAAAAGAGACAGTCCCTGAACACCGGGGAGCTGTTTTTT
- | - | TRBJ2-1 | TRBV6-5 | CASSYSFLGVGEQFF | TGTGCCAGCAGTTACTCGTTTTTGGGAGTCGGTGAGCAGTTCTTC
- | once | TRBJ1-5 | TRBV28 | CASTWGIGAQPQHF | TGTGCCAGCACATGGGGCATCGGGGCGCAGCCCCAGCATTTT
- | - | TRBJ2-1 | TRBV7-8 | CASSLGVNEQFF | TGTGCCAGCAGCTTAGGTGTCAATGAGCAGTTCTTC
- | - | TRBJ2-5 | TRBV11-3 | CASSLGISQTQYF | TGTGCCAGCAGCTTAGGGATCTCCCAGACCCAGTACTTC
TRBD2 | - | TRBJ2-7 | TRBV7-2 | CASSTGLAGGPQYF | TGTGCCAGCAGCACAGGACTAGCGGGGGGGCCCCAGTACTTC
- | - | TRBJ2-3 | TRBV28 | CASSLGTFSSTDTQYF | TGTGCCAGCAGTCTCGGGACTTTCTCTAGCACAGATACGCAGTATTTT
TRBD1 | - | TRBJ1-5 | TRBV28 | CASSEGQAHQPQHF | TGTGCCAGCAGTGAAGGACAGGCTCATCAGCCCCAGCATTTT
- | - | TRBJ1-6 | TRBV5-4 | CASSSAGTSYNSPLHF | TGTGCCAGCAGCAGCGCCGGGACCTCCTATAATTCACCCCTCCACTTT
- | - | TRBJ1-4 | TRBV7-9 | CASSFAGTGNEKLFF | TGTGCCAGCAGCTTCGCCGGGACGGGAAATGAAAAACTGTTTTTT
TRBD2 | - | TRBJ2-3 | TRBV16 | CASSPRTSGSSTDTQYF | TGTGCCAGCAGCCCGAGGACTAGCGGGAGCTCCACAGATACGCAGTATTTT
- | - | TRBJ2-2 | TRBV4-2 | CASSPARGSITGELFF | TGTGCCAGCAGCCCAGCTAGGGGCAGTATCACCGGGGAGCTGTTTTTT
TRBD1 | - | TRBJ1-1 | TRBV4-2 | CASSRNWDRGSNTEAFF | TGTGCCAGCAGCCGGAACTGGGACAGGGGATCCAACACTGAAGCTTTCTTT
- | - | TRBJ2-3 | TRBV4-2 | CASSQDVSADTQYF | TGTGCCAGCAGCCAAGATGTATCAGCAGATACGCAGTATTTT
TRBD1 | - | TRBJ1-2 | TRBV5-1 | CASSLRTGTGLNYGYTF | TGCGCCAGCAGCTTACGGACAGGGACGGGTTTAAACTATGGCTACACCTTC
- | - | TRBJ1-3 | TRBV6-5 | CASSYSGSSGNTIYF | TGTGCCAGCAGTTACTCGGGCAGCTCTGGAAACACCATATATTTT
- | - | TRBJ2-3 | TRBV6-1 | CASAYTDTQYF | TGTGCCAGCGCCTACACAGATACGCAGTATTTT
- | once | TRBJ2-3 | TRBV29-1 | CSVDVLSSTDTQYF | TGCAGCGTTGATGTACTATCGAGCACAGATACGCAGTATTTT
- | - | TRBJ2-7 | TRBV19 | CASSPTQTYEQYF | TGTGCCAGTAGTCCAACTCAAACCTACGAGCAGTACTTC
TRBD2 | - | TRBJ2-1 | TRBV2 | CARGLAGEDEQFF | TGTGCCAGAGGACTAGCGGGAGAGGATGAGCAGTTCTTC
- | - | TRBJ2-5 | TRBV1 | CTSSQDHLAGGKETQYF | TGCACCAGCAGCCAAGATCACCTAGCGGGAGGTAAAGAGACCCAGTACTTC
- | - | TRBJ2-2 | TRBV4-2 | CASSQVDAGELFF | TGTGCCAGCAGCCAAGTTGATGCCGGGGAGCTGTTTTTT
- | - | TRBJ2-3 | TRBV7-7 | CASSPGTADTQYF | TGTGCCAGCAGCCCAGGGACTGCAGATACGCAGTATTTT
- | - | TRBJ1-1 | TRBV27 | CASSLSQELNTEAFF | TGTGCCAGCAGTTTAAGTCAAGAGTTGAACACTGAAGCTTTCTTT
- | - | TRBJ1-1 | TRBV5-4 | CASSLSYQNTEAFF | TGTGCCAGCAGCTTGTCTTATCAGAACACTGAAGCTTTCTTT
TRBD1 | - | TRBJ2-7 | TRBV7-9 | CASSSPFGDRDSYEQYF | TGTGCCAGCAGCTCCCCCTTTGGGGACAGGGACTCCTACGAGCAGTACTTC
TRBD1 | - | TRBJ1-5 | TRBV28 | CATQGARGNQPQHF | TGTGCCACACAGGGGGCGCGCGGCAATCAGCCCCAGCATTTT
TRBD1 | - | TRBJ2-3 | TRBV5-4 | CASSLNRGTDTQYF | TGTGCCAGCAGCTTAAACAGGGGTACAGATACGCAGTATTTT
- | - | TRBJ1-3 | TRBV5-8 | CASSLVWTSGNTIYF | TGTGCCAGCAGCTTGGTGTGGACCTCTGGAAACACCATATATTTT
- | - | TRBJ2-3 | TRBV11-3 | CASGVEGATDTQYF | TGTGCCAGCGGCGTGGAGGGGGCTACAGATACGCAGTATTTT
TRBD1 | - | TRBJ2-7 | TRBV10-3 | CAISEWGTDNYEQYF | TGTGCCATCAGTGAGTGGGGGACAGATAACTACGAGCAGTACTTC
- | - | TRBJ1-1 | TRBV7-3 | CASSLSTANTEAFF | TGTGCCAGCAGCTTAAGCACCGCGAACACTGAAGCTTTCTTT
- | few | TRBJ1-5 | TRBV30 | CAWSAGSGFNQPQHF | TGTGCCTGGAGTGCTGGATCGGGTTTCAATCAGCCCCAGCATTTT
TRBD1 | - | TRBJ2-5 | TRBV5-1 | CASRRTGRYQETQYF | TGCGCCAGCAGGAGGACAGGCCGGTACCAAGAGACCCAGTACTTC